This entry lists 8 T cell receptor beta chains sequenced from one sample in a study of cytomegalovirus exposure and HLA in healthy donors (dated by TCRdb to between 2016 and 2019). The library was generated by the immunoSEQ multiplex PCR assay. For the multiplex PCR, a mixture combining 60 forward primers for TCR Vbeta segments and 13 reverse primers for TCR Jbeta segments was used. In TCRdb, the immuneACCESS table is reduced to in-frame sequences with V and J assigned. These tables do not hold every clone; where another copy was compared, an unresolved V gene accounts for under half, and the others remain unexplained. Here the sample has about 200,000 clones; more than 60% occur a single time. The ten largest clones add up to 0.22% of the sample. The specimen was PBMCs. The receptors shown here come from a girl aged 2 to 10 in good health and CMV-seronegative.

V gene TRBV29-1 combines with J gene TRBJ2-1, with 8 positions matching TRBD2. The CDR3 has 15 residues. Germline V gene sequence: CDR1 SQVTM, CDR2 ANQGSEA. V was clipped by 6 bases and J by 4 bases; unmatched bases: 11. The CDR3 region is CSVSASGSFYNEQFF. The CDR3 DNA is TGCAGCGTCTCGGCGAGCGGGAGCTTTTACAATGAGCAGTTCTTC.

This chain links TRBV19 with TRBJ2-7, with TRBD2 matching over 8 bases. Trimming at V came to 7 bases and at J to 4 bases, leaving 6 bases not matched to a gene. Germline V CDR1 and CDR2: LNHDA, SQIVND (reference sequence). The CDR3 length is 13 residues. CDR3 residues: CASTPGLGYEQYF. CDR3 nucleotides: TGTGCCAGTACTCCGGGACTAGGTTACGAGCAGTACTTC.

The rearrangement uses TRBV19 and TRBJ2-5, with a weak D call TRBD1 (5 bases). Per germline, CDR1 LNHDA and CDR2 SQIVND (reference sequence). V was clipped by 1 base and J by 1 base, with 10 bases between them. The CDR3 extends over 15 amino acids. CDR3 residues: CASSIGQTSQETQYF. CDR3 DNA sequence: TGTGCCAGTAGTATAGGACAGACCAGCCAAGAGACCCAGTACTTC. Looking up the rest from reference TRBV19 and TRBJ2-5 gives the full variable domain: DGGITQSPKYLFRKEGQNVTLSCEQNLNHDAMYWYRQDPGQGLRLIYYSQIVNDFQKGDIAEGYSVSREKKESFPLTVTSAQKNPTAFYLCASSIGQTSQETQYFGPGTRLLVL.

The CDR3 region is CASSLGTGGRYEQYF. The DNA for the CDR3 is TGCGCCAGCAGCTTGGGGACAGGGGGAAGATACGAGCAGTACTTC. J is TRBJ2-7 and V is TRBV5-1, with TRBD1 matching 10 bases. Trimming took 0 bases from V and 4 from J; bases not matched to a gene: 4. CDR1 and CDR2 (germline): SGHRS, YFSETQ. This CDR3 has 15 amino acids.

This rearrangement joins TRBV14 to TRBJ2-5, with a weak D call TRBD1 (5 bases). The germline V gene has CDR1 SGHDN and CDR2 FVKESK. V was clipped by 3 bases and J by 5 bases, with 16 bases between them. CDR3 length: 15 amino acids. CDR3 region: CASSHRQRPWETQYF. As DNA, the CDR3 is TGTGCCAGCAGCCACCGACAGCGCCCATGGGAGACCCAGTACTTC.

This chain joins TRBV10-3 and TRBJ1-5; 9 nucleotides match TRBD1. The CDR3 contains 13 residues. The V gene end was trimmed by 5 bases and the J gene end by 7 bases; junction bases not matched to a gene: 3. Germline V gene data show CDR1 as ENHRY and CDR2 as SYGVKD. The CDR3 loop is CAISIQGAQPQHF. The CDR3 bases are TGTGCCATCAGTATACAGGGGGCCCAGCCCCAGCATTTT.

This clone was picked up a small number of times. This chain links TRBV4-1 with TRBJ2-2, with TRBD2 matching over 8 bases. J was trimmed by 5 bases and V by 1 base; bases with no gene match: 12. The germline gives CDR1 MGHRA, CDR2 YSYEKL. The CDR3 length is 18 residues. In DNA form, the CDR3 reads TGCGCCAGCAGCCAAGCTCTTGCGGGGGGATTACGGACCGGGGAGCTGTTTTTT. Amino acids: CASSQALAGGLRTGELFF.

The chain couples TRBV11-2 to TRBJ1-5; D is unclear. The ends were cut back, 4 bases at V and 6 bases at J, with 13 bases in the middle. Germline CDR1 is SGHAT and CDR2 is FQNNGV. The length of the CDR3 is 14 residues. CDR3 region: CASSSSEGGQPQHF. The CDR3 DNA sequence: TGTGCCAGCAGCTCTTCCGAGGGTGGTCAGCCCCAGCATTTT.